The 18 T cell receptor beta chains presented below share a single source sample, sequenced in a study of T cells after yellow fever vaccination (dated by TCRdb to between 2019 and 2020). The intended sense of this specimen's treatment or condition label: live attenuated yellow fever vaccine strain. Libraries were made using 5' RACE. The reads were generated on an Illumina HiSeq 2500. TCRdb ran its own pipeline on the public reads, namely fastp trimming at Q25 and MiXCR clone calling, and kept in-frame beta chains. CDR3 protein duplicates are merged, each entry listing the most common genes and DNA. Counted in this sample were some 500,000 distinct CDR3 sequences; 13% of them appeared once. The top ten clones comprise around an eighth of the sample. Sequencing used PBMCs, obtained on the day of the yellow fever booster vaccination. These receptors were taken from a man in his thirties or forties who received the YFV17D yellow fever vaccine.

The rearrangement uses TRBV19 and TRBJ2-1, with TRBD2 matching 7 bases. The length of the CDR3 is 14 residues. The V segment lost 9 bases and the J segment 2 bases; nucleotides outside the gene matches: 7. The germline V gene encodes CDR1 LNHDA and CDR2 SQIVND (reference sequence). The CDR3 is CARGGDSAYNEQFF. The CDR3, as DNA: TGTGCCAGGGGGGGGGACTCCGCCTACAATGAGCAGTTCTTC. The full variable domain, with the rest looked up from reference TRBV19 and TRBJ2-1, is DGGITQSPKYLFRKEGQNVTLSCEQNLNHDAMYWYRQDPGQGLRLIYYSQIVNDFQKGDIAEGYSVSREKKESFPLTVTSAQKNPTAFYLCARGGDSAYNEQFFGPGTRLTVL.

This rearrangement joins TRBV4-3 to TRBJ2-2; TRBD2 matches at 8 bases. Trimming at V came to 0 bases and at J to 3 bases, leaving 6 bases not matched to a gene. Germline V lookup: CDR1 LGHNA, CDR2 YSLEER. The CDR3 covers 17 residues. CDR3 region: CASSQDWGLVHTGELFF. The CDR3 DNA is TGCGCCAGCAGCCAAGATTGGGGACTAGTTCACACCGGGGAGCTGTTTTTT.

This clonotype was seen a handful of times. The chain links TRBV10-2 to TRBJ2-6; no clear D. The CDR3 contains 15 residues. V lost 5 bases, J lost 0 bases, and 8 bases lay in between. In germline, CDR1 is WSHSY, CDR2 SAAADI. Here the CDR3 DNA reads TGCGCCAGCAGTAAACAGAACTCTGGGGCCAACGTCCTGACTTTC. This gives the protein CASSKQNSGANVLTF.

This chain links TRBV20-1 with TRBJ1-4; D unresolved. CDR1 and CDR2 from the germline V gene are DFQATT and SNEGSKA (reference sequence). The CDR3 extends over 14 amino acids. V lost 2 bases to trimming and J lost 0 bases, with 7 bases between them. The CDR3 reads CSARPSSTNEKLFF. The CDR3 DNA reads TGCAGTGCTAGACCGTCATCAACTAATGAAAAACTGTTTTTT.

This clonotype was picked up a small number of times. The chain joins TRBV6-5 to TRBJ2-1; TRBD2 is a possible D gene (6 bases). The CDR3 is 15 amino acids. V was shortened by 3 bases and J by 1 base, with 10 bases between the two germline ends. Germline-derived CDR1 and CDR2 are MNHEY and SVGAGI. The CDR3 region has the DNA TGTGCCAGCAGTTATTCAGGGAGGTCCTACAATGAGCAGTTCTTC. Residues: CASSYSGRSYNEQFF.

This clonotype was recorded many times. The J gene is TRBJ2-7, the V gene TRBV2; a possible D gene is TRBD2 (6 bases). V lost 4 bases to trimming and J lost 0 bases, with 13 bases between them. There are 15 residues in the CDR3. The germline CDR1 and CDR2 sequences are SNHLY and FYNNEI. The CDR3 DNA follows: TGTGCCAGCAGTGCCTCAGGCGGGGCCTCCTACGAGCAGTACTTC. It codes for CASSASGGASYEQYF.

The chain couples TRBV20-1 to TRBJ1-5; maybe TRBD1 (5 bases). This CDR3 spans 16 amino acids. In germline, CDR1 is DFQATT, CDR2 SNEGSKA (reference sequence). V was shortened by 1 base and J by 7 bases, with 20 bases between the two germline ends. The CDR3 region has the DNA TGCAGTGCTAGAGGCTACATGGGACGGGGAGAACAGCCCCAGCATTTT. The encoded protein is CSARGYMGRGEQPQHF.

This chain joins TRBV12-3 or TRBV12-4 and TRBJ1-6; possibly TRBD1 for D (5 bases). Trimming removed 6 bases at V and 3 bases at J, with 12 bases between. The CDR3 runs to 15 residues. The CDR3 is CASRAGVLYNSPLHF. The CDR3 nucleotides read TGTGCCAGCAGAGCGGGGGTACTCTATAATTCACCCCTCCACTTT.

The chain joins TRBV4-2 to TRBJ2-7; D gene unclear. The CDR3 totals 15 residues. V was shortened by 0 bases and J by 3 bases, with 12 bases between the two germline ends. In germline, CDR1 is LGHNA, CDR2 YNFKEQ. CDR3 nucleotide sequence: TGTGCCAGCAGCCAAGATTGGGCAGCCTACTACGAGCAGTACTTC. Amino acid sequence: CASSQDWAAYYEQYF.

V usage is TRBV6-2 or TRBV6-3 and J usage is TRBJ1-5; D is possibly TRBD1 (5 bases). Germline V gene data show CDR1 as MNHEY and CDR2 as SVGEGT. The V end was cut by 2 bases, the J end by 7 bases, with 15 bases between. The CDR3 runs 15 residues. CDR3 protein: CASSYAGTSGQPQHF. The CDR3 DNA reads as TGTGCCAGCAGTTACGCCGGGACGTCCGGGCAGCCCCAGCATTTT.

There are a few counts of this clonotype. The chain uses TRBV20-1 and TRBJ2-3; perhaps D is TRBD1 or TRBD2 (6 bases each). There are 14 residues in the CDR3. CDR1 and CDR2 (germline): DFQATT, SNEGSKA (reference sequence). V was shortened by 2 bases and J by 6 bases, with 15 bases between the two germline ends. CDR3 sequence reads: CSARLGQRVDTQYF. In nucleotides, the CDR3 is TGCAGTGCTAGATTAGGACAGCGGGTTGATACGCAGTATTTT.

The CDR3 region is CSASSRGTYNEQFF. CDR3 bases: TGCAGTGCTAGTTCCAGGGGCACCTACAATGAGCAGTTCTTC. The chain employs TRBV20-1 and TRBJ2-1, with D perhaps TRBD1 (6 bases). Trimming left V 3 bases short and J 2 bases short, with 11 bases between. CDR1 DFQATT and CDR2 SNEGSKA come from the germline V gene (reference sequence). The length of the CDR3 is 14 residues.

The sample holds a few counts of this clonotype. This chain uses TRBV29-1 with TRBJ2-1; D is perhaps TRBD1 or TRBD2 (5 bases each). The CDR3 loop spans 13 amino acids. Germline CDR1 is SQVTM and CDR2 is ANQGSEA. Trimming pared 8 bases from V and 4 bases from J, leaving 15 bases between. The CDR3 nucleotides read TGCAGCTTGGAGGCTGGGGGTTACAATGAGCAGTTCTTC. It translates to CSLEAGGYNEQFF.

The V call is TRBV12-3 or TRBV12-4, the J call TRBJ2-1; D may be TRBD2 (6 bases). The CDR3 has 17 amino acids. V was pared by 6 bases and J by 8 bases, with 26 bases between. The CDR3 bases are TGTGCCAGCAGGCCCGGGGAATACGGGACTTCTAACTATGAGCAGTTCTTC. This sequence encodes CASRPGEYGTSNYEQFF.

This clonotype came up a few times. V and J are TRBV7-2 and TRBJ2-5; 9 positions match TRBD2. V shed 2 bases, J shed 5 bases, and the junction held 9 bases outside the gene matches. The CDR3 consists of 16 residues. Per the germline V gene, CDR1 is SGHTA and CDR2 is FQGNSA. CDR3 region: CASSLLGGRAVETQYF. The CDR3 DNA reads TGTGCCAGCAGCTTATTAGGCGGGAGGGCCGTTGAGACCCAGTACTTC.

The CDR3 region is CASSRDGRSRAFF. In DNA form, the CDR3 reads TGTGCCAGCAGCCGAGACGGCAGGTCTCGTGCTTTCTTT. The chain carries TRBV3-1 and TRBJ1-1, with D unclear. Germline lookup yields CDR1 LGHDT and CDR2 YNNKEL (reference sequence). The CDR3 has 13 amino acids. Deletions cut 4 bases from V and 11 bases from J, with 17 bases between.

Only a few counts were recorded for this clonotype. The gene calls are TRBV28 and TRBJ2-7; 14 nucleotides agree with TRBD2. Germline assignment: CDR1 MDHEN and CDR2 SYDVKM. The CDR3 sequence is 20 residues long. J gave up 3 bases and V 1 base, and 14 bases lay outside the gene matches. CDR3 sequence: CASSLSYMRLAGGPSYEQYF. The CDR3 coding sequence is TGTGCCAGCAGTTTATCCTACATGAGACTAGCGGGAGGGCCCAGCTACGAGCAGTACTTC.

The V call is TRBV20-1, the J call TRBJ1-5, with TRBD1 matching over 9 bases. Trimming cost V 6 bases and J 3 bases; bases outside gene matches: 12. This CDR3 region has 16 residues. The germline gives CDR1 DFQATT, CDR2 SNEGSKA (reference sequence). This CDR3 reads CSAPTGGQGNNQPQHF. DNA for the CDR3: TGCAGTGCCCCCACGGGCGGACAGGGGAACAATCAGCCCCAGCATTTT.